This is a list of T cell receptor beta chains from one sample in a study of CD8+ T cells in alopecia areata. Here immunoSEQ multiplex PCR was the method, and the copy in TCRdb shows in-frame clones only, minus some. The profile shows about 200,000 clones, more than 45% of them singletons. Specimen: CD4+ T cells sorted from blood, collected at week 0. These receptors all come from a human donor with alopecia areata. CDR3s include the opening cysteine and the closing phenylalanine or tryptophan. The D gene is left open where the match is weak. Clone size appears in some rows only: once, few, many, or a class for an expanded clone.

clone size: .
D gene: TRBD1
J gene: TRBJ1-2
V gene: TRBV29-1
CDR3 DNA: TGCAGCGTCCGAGGACAGGGCCCCGGCTACACCTTC
CDR3 protein: CSVRGQGPGYTF

clone size: .
D gene: .
J gene: TRBJ2-7
V gene: TRBV6-5
CDR3 DNA: TGTGCCAGCAGGCCGGTGGATTTACCCTACGAGCAGTACTTC
CDR3 protein: CASRPVDLPYEQYF

clone size: .
D gene: TRBD1
J gene: TRBJ2-7
V gene: TRBV7-9
CDR3 DNA: TGTGCCAGCCTTGGGACAGTAAATTCCTACGAGCAGTACTTC
CDR3 protein: CASLGTVNSYEQYF

clone size: .
D gene: .
J gene: TRBJ1-1
V gene: TRBV5-1
CDR3 DNA: TGCGCCAGCAGCAGAAACAGGGACATGAACACTGAAGCTTTCTTT
CDR3 protein: CASSRNRDMNTEAFF

clone size: .
D gene: TRBD1
J gene: TRBJ2-7
V gene: TRBV29-1
CDR3 DNA: TGCAGCGCCTGGGGGCGGACAGGGGGCTACGAGCAGTACTTC
CDR3 protein: CSAWGRTGGYEQYF

clone size: .
D gene: TRBD1
J gene: TRBJ2-7
V gene: TRBV7-3
CDR3 DNA: TGTGCCAGCAGCTTAAGTTATGGACAGGGCTACGAGCAGTACTTC
CDR3 protein: CASSLSYGQGYEQYF

clone size: .
D gene: .
J gene: TRBJ2-3
V gene: TRBV5-1
CDR3 DNA: TGCGCCAGCGGACCCCGTAGCACAGATACGCAGTATTTT
CDR3 protein: CASGPRSTDTQYF

clone size: .
D gene: .
J gene: TRBJ1-1
V gene: TRBV15
CDR3 DNA: TGTGCCACCAGCAGAGGCCCATCTTTCACTGAAGCTTTCTTT
CDR3 protein: CATSRGPSFTEAFF

clone size: many
D gene: .
J gene: TRBJ2-7
V gene: TRBV11-2
CDR3 DNA: TGTGCCAGCAGCTCAGGTATCTACGAGCAGTACTTC
CDR3 protein: CASSSGIYEQYF

clone size: few
D gene: .
J gene: TRBJ2-1
V gene: TRBV4-1
CDR3 DNA: TGCGCCAGCAGCCAAGTTGGGGAGCGATACAATGAGCAGTTCTTC
CDR3 protein: CASSQVGERYNEQFF

clone size: few
D gene: .
J gene: TRBJ2-5
V gene: TRBV18
CDR3 DNA: TGTGCCAGCTCGCGTGAGAGGCAAGAGACCCAGTACTTC
CDR3 protein: CASSRERQETQYF

clone size: .
D gene: TRBD1
J gene: TRBJ2-1
V gene: TRBV2
CDR3 DNA: TGTGCCAGCAGGAACCCAGGGGGAAATGAGCAGTTCTTC
CDR3 protein: CASRNPGGNEQFF

clone size: .
D gene: TRBD1
J gene: TRBJ2-5
V gene: TRBV29-1
CDR3 DNA: TGCAGCGGTCAGGGGGTTGAAGAGACCCAGTACTTC
CDR3 protein: CSGQGVEETQYF

clone size: .
D gene: TRBD1
J gene: TRBJ1-4
V gene: TRBV9
CDR3 DNA: TGTGCCAGCAGCGCCCTCGGGACAGGGGATGAAAAACTGTTTTTT
CDR3 protein: CASSALGTGDEKLFF

clone size: .
D gene: TRBD1
J gene: TRBJ1-2
V gene: TRBV30
CDR3 DNA: TGTGCCTGGTCAAGGGGACAGGGAAGGTCTGGCTACACCTTC
CDR3 protein: CAWSRGQGRSGYTF

clone size: .
D gene: TRBD1
J gene: TRBJ2-7
V gene: TRBV7-6
CDR3 DNA: TGTGCCAGCAGCTTTGACAGGGTGGGCTACGAGCAGTACTTC
CDR3 protein: CASSFDRVGYEQYF

clone size: .
D gene: .
J gene: TRBJ2-3
V gene: TRBV7-3
CDR3 DNA: TGTGCCAGCAGCTGGGGAACCAGGGATACGCAGTATTTT
CDR3 protein: CASSWGTRDTQYF

clone size: .
D gene: .
J gene: TRBJ1-2
V gene: TRBV18
CDR3 DNA: TGTGCCAGCGCAACCACAGGGAACTATGGCTACACCTTC
CDR3 protein: CASATTGNYGYTF

clone size: .
D gene: .
J gene: TRBJ2-6
V gene: TRBV7-2
CDR3 DNA: TGTGCCAGCAGCGTGGGAGTCACTGGGGCCAACGTCCTGACTTTC
CDR3 protein: CASSVGVTGANVLTF

clone size: .
D gene: TRBD1
J gene: TRBJ1-4
V gene: TRBV29-1
CDR3 DNA: TGCAGCGTTTCCCAATTGAGGGGGCCATCTAATGAAAAACTGTTTTTT
CDR3 protein: CSVSQLRGPSNEKLFF

clone size: .
D gene: .
J gene: TRBJ1-5
V gene: TRBV6-5
CDR3 DNA: TGTGCCAGCAGTTTCGGACAGTCAACGCGAAAGGAGCCCCAGCATTTT
CDR3 protein: CASSFGQSTRKEPQHF

clone size: .
D gene: .
J gene: TRBJ1-1
V gene: TRBV5-1
CDR3 DNA: TGCGCCAGCAGCTTGAAGGGTACTGAAGCTTTCTTT
CDR3 protein: CASSLKGTEAFF

clone size: .
D gene: .
J gene: TRBJ1-1
V gene: TRBV11-2
CDR3 DNA: TGTGCCAGCAGCCCGCGTTTGGACACGACCGAGGGAGCTTTCTTT
CDR3 protein: CASSPRLDTTEGAFF

clone size: .
D gene: .
J gene: TRBJ2-4
V gene: TRBV29-1
CDR3 DNA: TGCAGCGCCCGGACAGAAGCCAAAAACATTCAGTACTTC
CDR3 protein: CSARTEAKNIQYF

clone size: .
D gene: TRBD2
J gene: TRBJ2-1
V gene: TRBV25-1
CDR3 DNA: TGTGCCAGCACCCATGGGGGACTAGCGGGCTTCAATGAGCAGTTCTTC
CDR3 protein: CASTHGGLAGFNEQFF

clone size: .
D gene: .
J gene: TRBJ2-7
V gene: TRBV30
CDR3 DNA: TGTGCCTGGACCAAGCAGGGGTGGCGAGGGTCCTACGAGCAGTACTTC
CDR3 protein: CAWTKQGWRGSYEQYF

clone size: .
D gene: .
J gene: TRBJ2-3
V gene: TRBV5-4
CDR3 DNA: TGTGCCAGCAGGCCGGACCTGCGGGTTCGCCGTAGCACAGATACGCAGTATTTT
CDR3 protein: CASRPDLRVRRSTDTQYF